The clone carrying this T cell receptor beta chain was observed a few times. Antigen unknown. J lost 5 bases, V lost 5 bases, and 6 bases had no gene match. The CDR3 contains 14 residues. Germline CDR1 and CDR2: DFQATT and SNEGSKA (reference sequence). This sample was taken from a study of metastatic and nonmetastatic thyroid tumors. Patients underwent thyroid surgery, and none had received any treatment before it. Through MiXCR, TCRdb re-clonotyped the PCR reads. The sample includes 25,000 to 30,000 clones, about 3.7% of them seen just once. Study-wide results and limits: Malignant tumors reportedly showed significantly higher TCR beta diversity than benign nodules in both blood and tumor.

Sequencing was performed on blood. The V and J genes are TRBV20-1 and TRBJ2-1, with 10 bases lining up with TRBD2. This clonotype was sampled from a male donor with papillary thyroid cancer or a benign thyroid nodule (not recorded which). Some clones in this sample may be carry-over from other donors' samples. CDR3 loop: CSALAGGNNNEQFF. As DNA, the CDR3 is TGCAGTGCTTTAGCGGGAGGCAACAACAATGAGCAGTTCTTC.